The T cell receptor (beta chain) described here comes from a study of Ad26.COV2.S vaccination and SARS-CoV-2 variants. Study-wide context: In the COV1001 trial, the donor was in the Ad26.COV2.S arm.

Stated treatment: around 19 received Ad26.COV2.S at low or high dose, single or two shots; about 5 received placebo; per-sample allocation not given. Samples analyzed were those drawn on day 63 after the first vaccine or placebo injection. The data were produced by immunoSEQ multiplex PCR, yet TCRdb's version contains in-frame clones alone and is incomplete. The sample holds 300,000 to 350,000 clones, 85% seen once. The CDR3 has 13 amino acids. Trimming took 10 bases from V and 4 from J, leaving 16 bases between them. A few counts support this clone. The chain recombines TRBV12-3 or TRBV12-4 with TRBJ1-1; no firm D call. This receptor was taken from a person between 18 and 60 years old who received the Ad26.COV2.S COVID-19 vaccine or a placebo. Sequences were derived from peripheral blood, sampled in a trial of Ad26.COV2.S vaccine versus placebo. CDR3 sequence reads: CATQELMGTEAFF. In nucleotides, the CDR3 is TGTGCCACCCAAGAGTTGATGGGCACTGAAGCTTTCTTT.